One sample yielded the 8 T cell receptor beta chains listed below, sequenced in a study of T cell responses to AZD1222 COVID-19 vaccine (dated by TCRdb to the early 2020s). Interpreted using the paper, the time point label stands for: about 28 days (+/-7) after the second vaccine dose. The library was produced with the immunoSEQ multiplex PCR assay. The source is immuneACCESS, and TCRdb retained only in-frame sequences with V and J called. Part of the clones is not carried over; for the studies checked, unresolved V genes explain less than half of this, and the remainder is unexplained. The sample includes about 110,000 clones, with around 92% observed a single time. Jointly, the top ten make up 7.5% to 9.5% of the sample. Sequenced here: peripheral blood, sampled 28 days after the second AZD1222 dose. All receptors derive from an adult who received the AZD1222 COVID-19 vaccine.

The chain has TRBV5-6 and TRBJ1-3; D unresolved. Germline V gene data show CDR1 as SGHDT and CDR2 as YYEEEE. The CDR3 has 17 amino acids. Trimming pared 2 bases from V and 0 bases from J, leaving 15 bases between. DNA of the CDR3: TGTGCCAGCAGCTTTGGGGATCTTCGATACTCTGGAAACACCATATATTTT. This sequence encodes CASSFGDLRYSGNTIYF.

The rearrangement joins TRBV27 to TRBJ2-2, with D possibly being TRBD1 (6 bases). The germline CDR1 and CDR2 sequences are MNHEY and SMNVEV (reference sequence). This CDR3 is 14 amino acids long. V lost 3 bases and J lost 5, with 10 bases in between. This chain's CDR3 is CASSLWQGTGELFF. In DNA, the CDR3 is TGTGCCAGCAGTTTGTGGCAGGGGACCGGGGAGCTGTTTTTT.

The rearrangement links TRBV5-6 to TRBJ2-7, with D perhaps being TRBD1 or TRBD2 (5 bases each). The CDR3 is made up of 13 amino acids. Deletions cut 2 bases from V and 0 bases from J, with 6 bases between. Germline lookup yields CDR1 SGHDT and CDR2 YYEEEE. CDR3 nucleotides: TGTGCCAGCAGCTTTGGGACCTCCTACGAGCAGTACTTC. Its protein product is CASSFGTSYEQYF.

The rearrangement links TRBV6-2 or TRBV6-3 to TRBJ2-7; unclear D gene. This CDR3 region has 16 residues. V lost 5 bases, J lost 3 bases, and 20 bases lay in between. CDR1 and CDR2 (germline): MNHEY, SVGEGT. The CDR3 is CASSPETVLSSYEQYF. The CDR3 nucleotides read TGTGCCAGCAGTCCCGAAACCGTTTTGTCCAGCTACGAGCAGTACTTC.

This chain uses TRBV24-1 with TRBJ2-5, with TRBD2 identical over 8 bases. The CDR3 spans 14 residues. The germline gives CDR1 KGHDR, CDR2 SFDVKD. V shed 10 bases, J shed 4 bases, and the junction held 10 bases outside the gene matches. The CDR3 DNA reads TGTGCCACGAGCGGGGGACCGGGAGCAGAGACCCAGTACTTC. Its translation: CATSGGPGAETQYF.

This clone has a single count. This sequence joins TRBV6-1 and TRBJ2-7; D is ambiguous. CDR3 length: 14 residues. Trimming left V 1 base short and J 2 bases short, with 9 bases between. Germline V gene sequence: CDR1 MNHNS, CDR2 SASEGT. This CDR3 reads CASSEVAETYEQYF. The CDR3 DNA follows: TGTGCCAGCAGTGAAGTGGCGGAAACCTACGAGCAGTACTTC.

A single count supports this clone. V gene TRBV28 combines with J gene TRBJ2-5, with 9 bases matching TRBD2. The V gene end was trimmed by 3 bases and the J gene end by 2 bases; junction bases not matched to a gene: 4. Germline CDR1 and CDR2: MDHEN and SYDVKM. CDR3 length: 15 amino acids. The CDR3 region has the DNA TGTGCCAGCAGTTTGTCTAGCGGGACTCAAGAGACCCAGTACTTC. Amino acids: CASSLSSGTQETQYF.

The chain carries TRBV19 and TRBJ1-1; 7 bases match TRBD1. With 8 bases clipped from V and 4 bases from J, the junction kept 19 bases outside the gene matches. The CDR3 covers 17 residues. In germline, CDR1 is LNHDA, CDR2 SQIVND (reference sequence). The CDR3 sequence is CASYLKGGARLGTEAFF. In nucleotides, the CDR3 is TGTGCCAGTTACCTAAAAGGGGGCGCGAGACTGGGCACTGAAGCTTTCTTT.